The present T cell receptor beta chain was sequenced within a study of glioma-infiltrating T cells. About this clonotype: Its cognate antigen is unknown. It may be a read error: a sequence one base away is much more abundant.

Whole-study findings and limits: CDR3 overlap between tissue and blood was very small.

Trimming removed 1 base at V and 9 bases at J, with 10 bases between. Per the germline V gene, CDR1 is SGHRS and CDR2 is YFSETQ. The CDR3 runs to 12 residues. Using RNA template, CDR3s of TCR alpha and beta were amplified with iRepertoire arm-PCR. One-step reverse transcription and amplification started from roughly 100-400 ng of tissue mRNA or PBMC total RNA. Each CDR3 protein is one row after TCRdb ran MiXCR on the multiplex PCR reads. The table records approximately 100,000 distinct CDR3 sequences, 25% to 30% of them present only once. This rearrangement joins TRBV5-1 to TRBJ1-1, with D possibly being TRBD1 (5 bases). This TCR was sampled from a human donor with low-grade glioma or glioblastoma, undergoing nonglioma brain surgery, or in good health (not recorded which). Sequences were obtained from glioma tissue, nonneoplastic brain tissue, or PBMCs (not recorded which). Here the CDR3 reads CASSLWGLKAFF. For the CDR3, the DNA is TGCGCCAGCAGCTTGTGGGGGTTAAAAGCTTTCTTT.